The sequence of this T cell receptor (beta chain) was determined in a study of T cell responses to AZD1222 COVID-19 vaccine. Turning to the study itself: Pooling was applied to second doses at about 4 or about 12 weeks.

Study-level findings and limits: At 160-218 and 743-854, vaccine-associated CD4 TCRs were dominant, and they spanned spike. Only five or six AZD1222 recipients were seropositive at baseline.

With regard to this clone: Its antigen is unidentified.

Data came from immunoSEQ multiplex PCR; TCRdb stores just in-frame clones and leaves some out. The sample carries 150,000 to 200,000 clones, roughly 90% recorded once. The specimen comprised peripheral blood, sampled on day 0 of AZD1222 vaccination. The TCR originated in an adult in good health.

The CDR3 bases are TGTGCCAGCAGCTTGGTCCGGGACCTCTCCGGTGGCTACACCTTC. It translates to CASSLVRDLSGGYTF. V gene TRBV5-4 combines with J gene TRBJ1-2; D possibly corresponds to TRBD1 (5 bases). This CDR3 is built from 15 residues. V was cut by 0 bases and J by 7 bases, with 16 bases left in between. CDR1 and CDR2 from the germline V gene are SGHNT and YYREEE (reference sequence).